Below, 3 T cell receptor beta chains from the same sample are listed, as sequenced in a study of blood T cell repertoires in COVID-19. The assay was immunoSEQ multiplex PCR, and TCRdb's table has in-frame clones only and misses some. The sample carries 110,000 or so clones, around 80% recorded once. The sequenced sample was peripheral blood. The source of these receptors is a man aged 50 to 59 with acute or convalescent COVID-19.

This clone has a handful of counts. This chain connects TRBV7-2 to TRBJ2-7; D remains unclear. The V gene's germline CDR1 is SGHTA and CDR2 FQGNSA. CDR3 length equals 14 residues. With 1 base removed from V and 0 bases from J, the gap between germline ends came to 7 bases. CDR3 nucleotides: TGTGCCAGCAGCTTAGGGCCAGGCTCCTACGAGCAGTACTTC. Encoded protein: CASSLGPGSYEQYF.

This clone was seen once. The chain combines TRBV5-1 with TRBJ2-2, with D unresolved. The CDR3 length is 16 residues. V was trimmed by 0 bases and J by 0 bases, leaving 9 bases between them. The germline V gene has CDR1 SGHRS and CDR2 YFSETQ. In DNA form, the CDR3 reads TGCGCCAGCAGCTTGGTTTCGGTCGCGAACACCGGGGAGCTGTTTTTT. This translates into CASSLVSVANTGELFF.

This clone was seen a handful of times. The genes are TRBV4-1 and TRBJ2-3; 9 bases align to TRBD2. The germline gives CDR1 MGHRA, CDR2 YSYEKL. J gave up 0 bases and V 1 base, and 5 bases lay outside the gene matches. The CDR3 covers 17 residues. The CDR3 nucleotides are TGCGCCAGCAGCCAAGTTGGACTAGCGCTAAGCACAGATACGCAGTATTTT. Amino acids: CASSQVGLALSTDTQYF.